One and the same sample provided the 27 T cell receptor beta chains below, sequenced in a study of metastatic and nonmetastatic thyroid tumors. Through MiXCR, TCRdb re-clonotyped the PCR reads. Here the sample spans about 13,000 clones, 28% being singletons. There were no patients who had received any treatment before thyroid surgery. Sequenced material: tumor tissue. These receptors originate from a female donor with papillary thyroid cancer or a benign thyroid nodule (not recorded which). Some clones in this sample may be carry-over from other donors' samples.

This clone appeared many times. The chain recombines TRBV5-1 with TRBJ1-4; tentatively, D is TRBD1 (6 bases). This CDR3 is 14 amino acids long. Germline values: CDR1 SGHRS, CDR2 YFSETQ. The V end was cut by 3 bases, the J end by 7 bases, with 13 bases between. The CDR3 DNA sequence: TGCGCCAGCAGCTGGACAGTTCCGCCTGAAAAACTGTTTTTT. Translated: CASSWTVPPEKLFF.

This clone was recorded only once. This rearrangement joins TRBV20-1 to TRBJ2-7; no firm D call. Germline values: CDR1 DFQATT, CDR2 SNEGSKA (reference sequence). The CDR3 sequence is 12 residues long. Between the trimmed V and J ends, which lost 6 bases and 6 bases, there was a span of 15 bases. The CDR3 region is CSAVRTGTEQYF. The CDR3 region has the DNA TGCAGTGCAGTCCGGACCGGCACCGAGCAGTACTTC.

This CDR3 reads CSAMPAERELETQYF. The CDR3, as DNA: TGCAGTGCCATGCCCGCTGAGCGGGAGCTGGAGACCCAGTACTTC. The V gene is TRBV20-1, the J gene TRBJ2-5; TRBD2 agrees at 8 bases. V was clipped by 6 bases and J by 5 bases; unmatched bases: 14. The CDR3 is 15 residues long. Germline CDR1 reads DFQATT; CDR2 reads SNEGSKA (reference sequence).

This clone was counted many times. The chain employs TRBV7-6 and TRBJ2-7; no reliable D call. CDR3 size: 14 residues. Germline CDR1 is SGHVS and CDR2 is FNYEAQ. Deletions cut 5 bases from V and 0 bases from J, with 11 bases between. The CDR3 sequence: CASSPPIPSYEQYF. The CDR3 DNA sequence: TGTGCCAGCAGCCCTCCCATACCCTCCTACGAGCAGTACTTC.

The chain links TRBV5-1 to TRBJ2-2; 13 positions agree with TRBD2. V was pared by 4 bases and J by 0 bases, with 3 bases of the junction left unmatched. The CDR3 is 17 amino acids. Germline CDR1 is SGHRS and CDR2 is YFSETQ. Written as DNA, the CDR3 is TGCGCCAGCAGCCGGGGACTAGCGGGATCGAACACCGGGGAGCTGTTTTTT. It yields the protein CASSRGLAGSNTGELFF.

This clone appeared many times. The same CDR3 arises from other DNA sequences in this sample as well. The chain carries TRBV20-1 and TRBJ1-4; a weak D match, TRBD1 (6 bases). Trimming stripped 3 bases from V and 10 bases from J, with 15 bases between. Germline V gene data show CDR1 as DFQATT and CDR2 as SNEGSKA (reference sequence). The CDR3 is made up of 13 amino acids. The CDR3: CSARDRGRLKLFF. In nucleotides, the CDR3 is TGCAGTGCTAGGGACCGGGGGCGATTAAAACTGTTTTTT.

This clone was detected many times. The chain is built from TRBV25-1 and TRBJ2-7; TRBD1 agrees at 9 bases. This CDR3 contains 14 residues. Germline CDR1 reads MGHDK; CDR2 reads SYGVNS. V shed 8 bases, J shed 6 bases, and the junction held 11 bases outside the gene matches. Here the CDR3 DNA reads TGTGCCAGCGCCCCGGAGGGACAGGGAGCCGAGCAGTACTTC. As protein: CASAPEGQGAEQYF.

This clone is deemed medium-sized. The chain has TRBV27 and TRBJ2-3; a weak D match, TRBD2 (6 bases). The germline V gene has CDR1 MNHEY and CDR2 SMNVEV (reference sequence). V was trimmed by 1 base and J by 14 bases, leaving 16 bases between them. The CDR3 sequence is 13 residues long. The CDR3 coding sequence is TGTGCCAGCAGTTTATTAGGAACGGGAGACCCGTATTTT. Translated: CASSLLGTGDPYF.

This clone was counted ten times or more. A much larger clone sits a single nucleotide away, making a read error possible. The gene calls are TRBV9 and TRBJ1-1; D call uncertain. Deletions cut 5 bases from V and 4 bases from J, with 6 bases between. CDR1 SGDLS and CDR2 YYNGEE come from the germline V gene. This CDR3 has 11 amino acids. For the CDR3, the DNA is TGTGCCAGCAGTAAGAGCACTGAAGCTTTCTTT. Protein product: CASSKSTEAFF.

CDR3 in DNA: TGTGCCAGCAGTTTGGGTACAGGGGGACAGCCCCAGCATTTT. As protein: CASSLGTGGQPQHF. The chain uses TRBV12-3 or TRBV12-4 and TRBJ1-5; 8 bases are shared with TRBD1. The CDR3 is 14 amino acids. Losses at the gene ends were 3 bases for V and 7 bases for J; bases not matched to a gene: 5.

As concerns this clone: This clone may be a read error of a much larger clone one base away. This chain connects TRBV11-1 to TRBJ2-3, with TRBD1 identical over 8 bases. The length of the CDR3 is 15 residues. J gave up 5 bases and V 8 bases, and 12 bases lay outside the gene matches. CDR1 is SGHAT and CDR2 is FQDESV in the germline V gene (reference sequence). CDR3 loop: CASRRETGVLDTQYF. For the CDR3, the DNA is TGTGCCAGCCGCCGGGAGACAGGGGTCCTAGATACGCAGTATTTT.

A few counts support this clone. This chain links TRBV19 with TRBJ2-1; 8 positions match TRBD2. Germline assignment: CDR1 LNHDA and CDR2 SQIVND (reference sequence). This CDR3 region has 14 residues. The ends lost 9 bases at V and 6 bases at J; junction bases unmatched: 10. In nucleotides, the CDR3 is TGTGCCAGCAATCAAGCGGGAGTGAGCAATGAGCAGTTCTTC. Translated: CASNQAGVSNEQFF.

This chain joins TRBV30 and TRBJ1-1, with 7 bases that match TRBD1. The CDR3 is 16 amino acids. CDR1 and CDR2 (germline): GTSNPN, SVGIG (reference sequence). V gave up 0 bases and J gave up 3 bases; unmatched junction bases: 10. In DNA form, the CDR3 reads TGTGCCTGGAGTGTGTTTTCAGGGGGGGCAGACACTGAAGCTTTCTTT. This translates into CAWSVFSGGADTEAFF. The complete variable domain, with remaining parts taken from reference TRBV30 and TRBJ1-1, reads SQTIHQWPATLVQPVGSPLSLECTVEGTSNPNLYWYRQAAGRGLQLLFYSVGIGQISSEVPQNLSASRPQDRQFILSSKKLLLSDSGFYLCAWSVFSGGADTEAFFGQGTRLTVV.

This clone is judged medium-sized (0.01 to 0.1%). The chain combines TRBV6-1 with TRBJ1-2; weak D call: TRBD1 (6 bases). From germline, CDR1 is MNHNS and CDR2 SASEGT. Trimming took off 5 bases at V and 8 bases at J, with 12 bases between the two ends. The CDR3 runs 12 residues. CDR3 nucleotides: TGTGCCAGCAGTCCGAGGGGGGTCGGCTACACCTTC. This codes for CASSPRGVGYTF.

In its sample, this clone ranks as medium-sized (0.01 to 0.1%). The rearrangement uses TRBV9 and TRBJ2-1; the D gene is possibly TRBD1 (5 bases). The CDR3 sequence is 16 residues long. The germline V gene encodes CDR1 SGDLS and CDR2 YYNGEE. V lost 1 base and J lost 5, with 16 bases in between. CDR3 in amino acids: CASSVYSQGYDNEQFF. The CDR3 DNA reads TGTGCCAGCAGCGTATATAGTCAGGGATACGACAATGAGCAGTTCTTC.

CDR3: CASSSPRWGGMRNEQFF. For the CDR3, the DNA is TGTGCCAGCAGCTCCCCCCGGTGGGGGGGGATGCGGAATGAGCAGTTCTTC. The J gene is TRBJ2-1, the V gene TRBV9, with TRBD2 identical over 7 bases. V was clipped by 4 bases and J by 7 bases; unmatched bases: 17. CDR3 length: 17 amino acids. The germline CDR1 and CDR2 sequences are SGDLS and YYNGEE.

This clone turned up a few times. Sequence at one end of the junction differs from germline and may be a read error. The rearrangement uses TRBV11-2 and TRBJ2-3; 9 bases match TRBD2. Germline lookup yields CDR1 SGHAT and CDR2 FQNNGV. The CDR3 is made up of 15 amino acids. CDR3: CAISASSGNTDTQYF. CDR3 in DNA: TGTGCCATCAGCGCTTCTAGCGGGAACACAGATACGCAGTATTTT.

Concerning this clone itself: At one of its ends the junction is not consistent with the germline gene, which may arise from a read error. Other DNA sequences of this sample code for an identical CDR3. The gene calls are TRBV6-1 and TRBJ2-7, with TRBD2 matching over 12 bases. Per germline, CDR1 MNHNS and CDR2 SASEGT. The CDR3 is 14 amino acids. The CDR3 reads CASSGLAGSYEQYF. CDR3 coding DNA: TGTGCCAGTTCGGGACTAGCGGGTTCATACGAGCAGTATTTC.

This clone was seen a handful of times. The V and J genes are TRBV28 and TRBJ2-3; a weak D match, TRBD2 (7 bases). This CDR3 contains 15 residues. V gave up 7 bases and J gave up 7 bases, with 21 bases separating them. Germline V lookup: CDR1 MDHEN, CDR2 SYDVKM. The CDR3 loop is CASILRGRGTYTQYF. In nucleotides, the CDR3 is TGTGCCAGCATCCTTAGGGGGAGGGGAACATATACGCAGTATTTT.

This clone was recorded at least ten times. The chain is built from TRBV7-6 and TRBJ1-4; no clear D. The CDR3 consists of 14 residues. CDR1 and CDR2 from the germline V gene are SGHVS and FNYEAQ. V lost 3 bases and J 0 bases, leaving 5 bases between the germline ends. CDR3 nucleotides: TGTGCCAGCAGCTTGACTACAACTAATGAAAAACTGTTTTTT. This codes for CASSLTTTNEKLFF. The complete variable domain, with remaining parts taken from reference TRBV7-6 and TRBJ1-4, reads GAGVSQSPRYKVTKRGQDVALRCDPISGHVSLYWYRQALGQGPEFLTYFNYEAQQDKSGLPNDRFSAERPEGSISTLTIQRTEQRDSAMYRCASSLTTTNEKLFFGSGTQLSVL.

This clone came up a few times. The V call is TRBV12-3 or TRBV12-4, the J call TRBJ2-7; possibly TRBD2 for D (6 bases). V shed 5 bases and J shed 3 bases, with 14 bases lying between them. This CDR3 is built from 14 residues. The CDR3 nucleotides are TGTGCCAGCAGTACCCCGGGACTCAACTACGAGCAGTACTTC. As protein: CASSTPGLNYEQYF.

The sample holds many counts of this clone. V gene TRBV28 combines with J gene TRBJ2-5; D unclear. There are 12 residues in the CDR3. V was clipped by 4 bases and J by 5 bases, with 8 bases between them. The germline V gene encodes CDR1 MDHEN and CDR2 SYDVKM. The CDR3 DNA sequence: TGTGCCAGCAGTTCTGGGAAGGAGACCCAGTACTTC. This sequence encodes CASSSGKETQYF.

The DNA for the CDR3 is TGCAGTGCTAGATTGTGGGGGAGGGAAAAGGGGCTTAATGAGCAGTTCTTC. This sequence encodes CSARLWGREKGLNEQFF. The chain recombines TRBV20-1 with TRBJ2-1; 7 nucleotides line up with TRBD2. CDR3 size: 17 residues. V trimming: 2 bases; J trimming: 7 bases; junction bases outside the gene matches: 17. Germline CDR1 and CDR2: DFQATT and SNEGSKA (reference sequence).

The chain joins TRBV5-6 to TRBJ2-2; TRBD1 agrees at 7 bases. CDR1 and CDR2 from the germline V gene are SGHDT and YYEEEE. This CDR3 has 16 residues. V lost 4 bases, J lost 0 bases, and 6 bases stayed unmatched. CDR3 bases: TGTGCCAGCAGCCCGGGGACAGCTTCGAACACCGGGGAGCTGTTTTTT. It codes for CASSPGTASNTGELFF.

The V gene is TRBV5-1, the J gene TRBJ1-2; 7 positions agree with TRBD1. Unmatched junction bases numbered 8, after V lost 2 bases and J lost 4 bases. Germline lookup yields CDR1 SGHRS and CDR2 YFSETQ. The CDR3 runs to 15 residues. CDR3 amino acids: CASSLQGFECYGYTF. The CDR3, as DNA: TGCGCCAGCAGCTTACAGGGGTTTGAATGCTATGGCTACACCTTC.

This clone is medium-sized (0.01 to 0.1%) in the sample. V gene TRBV9 combines with J gene TRBJ2-2, with 9 bases that match TRBD1. From germline, CDR1 is SGDLS and CDR2 YYNGEE. V trimming: 4 bases; J trimming: 4 bases; junction bases outside the gene matches: 8. The CDR3 spans 16 residues. DNA for the CDR3: TGTGCCAGCAGCCCCCCAAGGACAGGGGTCACCGGGGAGCTGTTTTTT. As protein: CASSPPRTGVTGELFF.

The V and J genes are TRBV20-1 and TRBJ1-1; 8 positions agree with TRBD1. Losses at the gene ends were 0 bases for V and 1 base for J; bases not matched to a gene: 4. Germline CDR1 DFQATT, CDR2 SNEGSKA (reference sequence). The CDR3 consists of 15 residues. The CDR3, as DNA: TGCAGTGCTAGAGATATAGGACAGGGGAACACTGAAGCTTTCTTT. Translating it yields CSARDIGQGNTEAFF.